Reported below is one T cell receptor (beta chain). CDR3 length equals 13 residues. Between the trimmed V and J ends, which lost 7 bases and 0 bases, there was a span of 7 bases. CDR1 and CDR2 from the germline V gene are SNHLY and FYNNEI. The sample originates from a study of blood T cell repertoires in COVID-19. Whole-study context: Specimens from acute and convalescent COVID-19 originated in the United States, Italy and Spain. T cells, B-cell-depleted T cells, or PBMCs supplied cDNA or gDNA.

In the source study's methods: Reference gene primer amplification gave estimated nucleated cell counts. The repertoire was sequenced with immunoSEQ multiplex PCR; TCRdb's copy has only in-frame clones and lacks some. V, J and clone size are taken as reported in that table, and D and trimming were inferred from the DNA itself. This sample has 140,000 or so clones; more than 75% occur once, and the top ten carry approximately 35%. The chain employs TRBV2 and TRBJ2-1; D gene unclear. This sequence was found in a man aged 50-59 years who had recovered from COVID-19. Material: peripheral blood. This CDR3 is CASTVSSYNEQFF. The CDR3 DNA reads as TGTGCCAGCACAGTAAGCTCCTACAATGAGCAGTTCTTC.